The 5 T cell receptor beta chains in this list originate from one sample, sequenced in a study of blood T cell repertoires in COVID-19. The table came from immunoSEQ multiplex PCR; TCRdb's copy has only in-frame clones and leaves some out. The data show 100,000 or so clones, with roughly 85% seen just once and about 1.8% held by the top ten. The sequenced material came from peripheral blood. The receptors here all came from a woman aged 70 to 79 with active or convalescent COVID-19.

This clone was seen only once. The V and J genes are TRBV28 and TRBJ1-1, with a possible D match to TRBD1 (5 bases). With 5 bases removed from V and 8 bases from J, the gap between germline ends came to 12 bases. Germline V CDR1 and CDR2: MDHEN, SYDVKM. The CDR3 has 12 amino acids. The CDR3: CASSTGGFEAFF. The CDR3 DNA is TGTGCCAGCAGTACAGGAGGGTTCGAAGCTTTCTTT.

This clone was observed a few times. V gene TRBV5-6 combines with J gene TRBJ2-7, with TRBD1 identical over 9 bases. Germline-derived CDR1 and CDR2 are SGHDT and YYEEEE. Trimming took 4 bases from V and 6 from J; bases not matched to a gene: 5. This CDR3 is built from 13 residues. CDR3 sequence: CASSPGTGSEQYF. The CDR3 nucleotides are TGTGCCAGCAGCCCCGGGACAGGGAGCGAGCAGTACTTC.

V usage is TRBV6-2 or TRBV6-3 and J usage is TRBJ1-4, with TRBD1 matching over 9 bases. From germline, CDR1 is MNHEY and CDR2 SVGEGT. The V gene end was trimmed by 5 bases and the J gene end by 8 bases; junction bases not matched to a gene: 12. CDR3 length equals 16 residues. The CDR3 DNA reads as TGTGCCAGCAGTCCGACCCCGGGACAGGGAGGCGAAAAACTGTTTTTT. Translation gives CASSPTPGQGGEKLFF.

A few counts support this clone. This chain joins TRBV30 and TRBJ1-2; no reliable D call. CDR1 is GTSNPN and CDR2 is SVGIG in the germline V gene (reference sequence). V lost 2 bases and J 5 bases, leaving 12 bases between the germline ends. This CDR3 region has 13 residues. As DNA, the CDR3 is TGTGCCTGGAGTCTCGGTGATACTTATGGCTACACCTTC. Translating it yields CAWSLGDTYGYTF.

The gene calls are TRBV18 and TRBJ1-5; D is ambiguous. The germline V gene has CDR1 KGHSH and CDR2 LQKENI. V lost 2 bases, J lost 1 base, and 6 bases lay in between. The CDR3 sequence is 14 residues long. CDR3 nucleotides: TGTGCCAGCTCACCATTACAGAGCAATCAGCCCCAGCATTTT. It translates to CASSPLQSNQPQHF.